One and the same sample provided the 20 T cell receptor beta chains below, sequenced in a study of PD-1 blockade in classical Hodgkin lymphoma. Some clones are missing from TCRdb's copy, which holds only in-frame ones; the method was immunoSEQ multiplex PCR. Of about 22,000 clones detected, approximately 69% appear once; the ten largest clones hold approximately 3.3%. Following autologous stem cell transplantation, relapse occurred in every patient, and exposure to brentuximab vedotin varied. The sample in question was peripheral blood mononuclear cells (PBMCs), obtained at baseline. The receptors originated from a human donor with classical Hodgkin lymphoma.

J is TRBJ1-1 and V is TRBV18; possibly TRBD1 for D (5 bases). Germline V gene sequence: CDR1 KGHSH, CDR2 LQKENI. The CDR3 runs 13 residues. V was shortened by 5 bases and J by 4 bases, with 11 bases between the two germline ends. The CDR3 reads CASSSGPLTEAFF. The CDR3 coding sequence is TGTGCCAGCTCATCGGGGCCCCTCACTGAAGCTTTCTTT.

By proportion, this clone is medium-sized. The genes are TRBV9 and TRBJ1-6; possibly TRBD1 for D (5 bases). The CDR3 covers 16 residues. Germline values: CDR1 SGDLS, CDR2 YYNGEE. V was pared by 0 bases and J by 0 bases, with 7 bases between. Written as DNA, the CDR3 is TGTGCCAGCAGCGTAGCCGACAGCTCCTATAATTCACCCCTCCACTTT. This translates into CASSVADSSYNSPLHF.

This rearrangement joins TRBV5-5 to TRBJ1-6; D is possibly TRBD1 (6 bases). Germline V gives CDR1 SGHKS, CDR2 YYEKEE (reference sequence). The CDR3 covers 13 residues. The germline V and J ends were trimmed by 1 base and 10 bases, with 9 bases remaining between them. CDR3 sequence: CASSLRTESPLHF. The CDR3 bases are TGTGCCAGCAGCTTGAGGACAGAATCACCCCTCCACTTT.

The chain is built from TRBV28 and TRBJ1-4, with D maybe TRBD1 (5 bases). Trimming took 7 bases from V and 2 from J, leaving 14 bases between them. The germline V gene has CDR1 MDHEN and CDR2 SYDVKM. This CDR3 comprises 15 residues. Here the CDR3 reads CASNPNRLTNEKLFF. The CDR3 coding sequence is TGTGCCAGCAACCCGAACAGGCTGACTAATGAAAAACTGTTTTTT.

The chain couples TRBV10-1 to TRBJ2-5, with 9 bases that match TRBD2. Germline CDR1 reads WNHNN; CDR2 reads SYGVQD (reference sequence). This CDR3 comprises 15 residues. Losses at the gene ends were 1 base for V and 3 bases for J; bases not matched to a gene: 3. CDR3 nucleotides: TGCGCCAGCAGTGAGTGGCAGCGGGGGGAAGAGACCCAGTACTTC. This gives the protein CASSEWQRGEETQYF.

The rearrangement joins TRBV7-6 to TRBJ1-4; 7 nucleotides match TRBD1. Germline V gives CDR1 SGHVS, CDR2 FNYEAQ. Trimming at V came to 5 bases and at J to 5 bases, leaving 8 bases not matched to a gene. This CDR3 region has 15 residues. The CDR3 DNA follows: TGTGCCAGCAGCCCAACAGGGGACCGAAATGAAAAACTGTTTTTT. This gives the protein CASSPTGDRNEKLFF. Drawing the rest from reference TRBV7-6 and TRBJ1-4, the complete variable domain is GAGVSQSPRYKVTKRGQDVALRCDPISGHVSLYWYRQALGQGPEFLTYFNYEAQQDKSGLPNDRFSAERPEGSISTLTIQRTEQRDSAMYRCASSPTGDRNEKLFFGSGTQLSVL.

V usage is TRBV28 and J usage is TRBJ1-5; TRBD1 matches at 7 bases. The CDR3 spans 17 residues. Germline values: CDR1 MDHEN, CDR2 SYDVKM. V lost 7 bases, J lost 3 bases, and 15 bases stayed unmatched. In nucleotides, the CDR3 is TGTGCCAGCATCCTCAAAAGCCGGGACAGCAACAATCAGCCCCAGCATTTT. The encoded protein is CASILKSRDSNNQPQHF.

The gene calls are TRBV9 and TRBJ1-4; maybe TRBD1 (5 bases). The germline V and J ends were trimmed by 8 bases and 6 bases, with 17 bases remaining between them. This CDR3 region has 14 residues. Germline V CDR1 and CDR2: SGDLS, YYNGEE. The CDR3 DNA sequence: TGTGCCAGTTCGCAAAGGTTGGGGGATGAAAAACTGTTTTTT. This gives the protein CASSQRLGDEKLFF.

The rearrangement uses TRBV27 and TRBJ2-3; 8 positions match TRBD2. V dropped 6 bases and J dropped 2; count of bases not matched to a gene: 4. The length of the CDR3 is 14 residues. Germline CDR1 reads MNHEY; CDR2 reads SMNVEV (reference sequence). CDR3 region: CASRAGVTTDTQYF. In DNA form, the CDR3 reads TGTGCCAGCAGAGCGGGGGTTACCACAGATACGCAGTATTTT.

V and J are TRBV5-4 and TRBJ1-1; no firm D call. V was cut by 1 base and J by 4 bases, with 11 bases left in between. The CDR3 is 14 amino acids. Germline V gives CDR1 SGHNT, CDR2 YYREEE (reference sequence). The CDR3 region has the DNA TGTGCCAGCAGCTTGATGTTTTTGGGCACTGAAGCTTTCTTT. It is translated as CASSLMFLGTEAFF. Full variable domain (outside the CDR3, taken from reference TRBV5-4 and TRBJ1-1): ETGVTQSPTHLIKTRGQQVTLRCSSQSGHNTVSWYQQALGQGPQFIFQYYREEENGRGNFPPRFSGLQFPNYSSELNVNALELDDSALYLCASSLMFLGTEAFFGQGTRLTVV.

V is TRBV5-6 and J is TRBJ1-3; no firm D call. In germline, CDR1 is SGHDT, CDR2 YYEEEE. The CDR3 consists of 14 residues. V gave up 2 bases and J gave up 0 bases, with 6 bases separating them. The CDR3 bases are TGTGCCAGCAGCTTTGTGGGCTCTGGAAACACCATATATTTT. It yields the protein CASSFVGSGNTIYF.

The J gene is TRBJ1-2, the V gene TRBV6-1; unclear D gene. The V end was cut by 7 bases, the J end by 7 bases, with 16 bases between. This CDR3 comprises 13 residues. From germline, CDR1 is MNHNS and CDR2 SASEGT. The CDR3 DNA sequence: TGTGCCAGCATCGGTTGGGAGGGAGGTGGCTACACCTTC. This sequence encodes CASIGWEGGGYTF.

The table lists this clone with a few counts. The rearrangement uses TRBV5-1 and TRBJ1-6, with 7 bases lining up with TRBD1. CDR1 SGHRS and CDR2 YFSETQ come from the germline V gene. V was clipped by 0 bases and J by 9 bases; unmatched bases: 9. The CDR3 covers 16 residues. Here the CDR3 reads CASSLGQGRGISPLHF. The CDR3 nucleotides read TGCGCCAGCAGCTTGGGACAGGGAAGAGGAATTTCACCCCTCCACTTT.

The chain joins TRBV4-1 to TRBJ2-7, with 9 nucleotides matching TRBD1. The CDR3 sequence is 16 residues long. Looked up from germline, CDR1 is MGHRA and CDR2 is YSYEKL. J lost 3 bases, V lost 1 base, and 7 bases had no gene match. For the CDR3, the DNA is TGCGCCAGCAGCCAAGCAGGGACAGGGATAATCTACGAGCAGTACTTC. This translates into CASSQAGTGIIYEQYF.

This clone has only a few counts. V and J are TRBV5-6 and TRBJ1-1; D is unclear. CDR1 and CDR2 (germline): SGHDT, YYEEEE. The CDR3 has 13 amino acids. V was shortened by 0 bases and J by 5 bases, with 8 bases between the two germline ends. The CDR3 DNA sequence: TGTGCCAGCAGCTTGGGGGCTACGACTGAAGCTTTCTTT. It translates to CASSLGATTEAFF. The variable domain in full, with the rest retrieved from reference TRBV5-6 and TRBJ1-1, is DAGVTQSPTHLIKTRGQQVTLRCSPKSGHDTVSWYQQALGQGPQFIFQYYEEEERQRGNFPDRFSGHQFPNYSSELNVNALLLGDSALYLCASSLGATTEAFFGQGTRLTVV.

This sequence joins TRBV4-3 and TRBJ1-3; D not resolved. V lost 1 base to trimming and J lost 0 bases, with 10 bases between them. From germline, CDR1 is LGHNA and CDR2 YSLEER. CDR3 length equals 16 residues. The CDR3 is CASSQGNSYSGNTIYF. For the CDR3, the DNA is TGCGCCAGCAGCCAAGGAAACAGCTACTCTGGAAACACCATATATTTT.

The chain is built from TRBV9 and TRBJ1-1; D perhaps matches TRBD1 (6 bases). CDR1 and CDR2 (germline): SGDLS, YYNGEE. The CDR3 is 15 residues long. V was clipped by 3 bases and J by 3 bases, with 15 bases between them. The CDR3 bases are TGTGCCAGCAGCGCCCCCGGGACAACCGACACTGAAGCTTTCTTT. This encodes CASSAPGTTDTEAFF.

The rearrangement uses TRBV5-6 and TRBJ1-6, with D unclear. V was clipped by 0 bases and J by 7 bases, with 8 bases between them. This CDR3 spans 14 amino acids. Germline V gives CDR1 SGHDT, CDR2 YYEEEE. CDR3 coding DNA: TGTGCCAGCAGCTTGGCCCACCAAAATTCACCCCTCCACTTT. The encoded protein is CASSLAHQNSPLHF.

The genes are TRBV7-9 and TRBJ1-4, with unresolved D. Trimming cost V 6 bases and J 3 bases, with 5 bases left between them. CDR1 and CDR2 (germline): SEHNR, FQNEAQ (reference sequence). The CDR3 extends over 12 amino acids. CDR3 coding DNA: TGTGCCAGCAGTCTTTCTAATGAAAAACTGTTTTTT. This codes for CASSLSNEKLFF.

V is TRBV5-6 and J is TRBJ2-7; 8 bases line up with TRBD1. V lost 3 bases, J lost 6 bases, and 11 bases stayed unmatched. CDR3 length: 15 amino acids. Germline values: CDR1 SGHDT, CDR2 YYEEEE. The CDR3 loop is CASSCPGTGEIEQYF. The CDR3 region has the DNA TGTGCCAGCAGCTGCCCCGGGACAGGTGAAATCGAGCAGTACTTC.